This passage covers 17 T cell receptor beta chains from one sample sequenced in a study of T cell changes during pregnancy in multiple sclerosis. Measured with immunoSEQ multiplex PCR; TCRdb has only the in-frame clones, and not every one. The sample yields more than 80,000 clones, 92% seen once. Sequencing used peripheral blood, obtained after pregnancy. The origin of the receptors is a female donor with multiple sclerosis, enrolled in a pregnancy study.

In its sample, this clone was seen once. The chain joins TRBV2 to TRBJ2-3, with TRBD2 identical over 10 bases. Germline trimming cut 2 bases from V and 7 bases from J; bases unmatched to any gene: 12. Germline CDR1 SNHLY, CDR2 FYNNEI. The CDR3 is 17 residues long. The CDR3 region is CASSEPLAGDRGNTQYF. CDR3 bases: TGTGCCAGCAGTGAACCCCTAGCGGGAGATAGAGGAAATACGCAGTATTTT.

CDR3 in DNA: TGTGCTAGTGGTTTGTCCGGGACAGGGAACGAGCAGTACTTC. This translates into CASGLSGTGNEQYF. The chain combines TRBV12-5 with TRBJ2-7, with 9 bases matching TRBD1. Trimming cost V 2 bases and J 5 bases; bases outside gene matches: 4. CDR3 length equals 14 residues. Germline V gene data show CDR1 as LGHNT and CDR2 as FRNRAP.

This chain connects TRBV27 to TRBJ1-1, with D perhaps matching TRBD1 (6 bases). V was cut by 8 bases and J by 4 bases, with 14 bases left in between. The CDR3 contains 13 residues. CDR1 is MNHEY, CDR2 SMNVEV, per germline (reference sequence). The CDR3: CASATIGGTEAFF. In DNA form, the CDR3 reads TGTGCCAGCGCGACTATAGGGGGCACTGAAGCTTTCTTT.

CDR3 residues: CASRRGSPRGADNEQFF. The CDR3 DNA follows: TGTGCCAGCAGACGAGGGTCCCCCCGGGGGGCCGACAATGAGCAGTTCTTC. This rearrangement joins TRBV27 to TRBJ2-1; possible D gene TRBD2, 7 bases. CDR3 length: 17 residues. With 6 bases removed from V and 5 bases from J, the gap between germline ends came to 23 bases. From germline, CDR1 is MNHEY and CDR2 SMNVEV (reference sequence).

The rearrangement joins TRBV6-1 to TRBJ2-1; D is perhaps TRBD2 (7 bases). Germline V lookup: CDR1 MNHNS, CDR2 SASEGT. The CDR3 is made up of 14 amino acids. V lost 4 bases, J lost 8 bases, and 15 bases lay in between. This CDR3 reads CASSGRLGGDEQFF. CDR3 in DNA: TGTGCCAGCAGTGGCCGACTAGGGGGGGATGAGCAGTTCTTC.

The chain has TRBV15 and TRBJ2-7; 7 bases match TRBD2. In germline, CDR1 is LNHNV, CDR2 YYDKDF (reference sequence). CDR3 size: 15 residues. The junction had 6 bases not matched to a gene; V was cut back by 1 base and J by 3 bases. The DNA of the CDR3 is TGTGCCACCAGCAGAGGGGCTAGCGGTTTCTACGAGCAGTACTTC. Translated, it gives CATSRGASGFYEQYF.

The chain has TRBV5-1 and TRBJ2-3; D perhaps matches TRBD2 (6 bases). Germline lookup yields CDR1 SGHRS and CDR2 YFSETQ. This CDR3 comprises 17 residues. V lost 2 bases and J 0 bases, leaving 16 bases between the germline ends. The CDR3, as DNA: TGCGCCAGCAGCTTATTATCGGCGGGAACTAGCACAGATACGCAGTATTTT. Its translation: CASSLLSAGTSTDTQYF. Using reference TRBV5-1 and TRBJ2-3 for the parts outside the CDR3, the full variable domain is KAGVTQTPRYLIKTRGQQVTLSCSPISGHRSVSWYQQTPGQGLQFLFEYFSETQRNKGNFPGRFSGRQFSNSRSEMNVSTLELGDSALYLCASSLLSAGTSTDTQYFGPGTRLTVL.

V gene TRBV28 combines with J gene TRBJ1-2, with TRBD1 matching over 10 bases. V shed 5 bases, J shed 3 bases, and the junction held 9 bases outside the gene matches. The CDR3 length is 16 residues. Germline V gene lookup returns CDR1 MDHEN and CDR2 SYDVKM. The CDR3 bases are TGTGCCAGCAGTCACCGGACAGGGGGTCTCGACTATGGCTACACCTTC. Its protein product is CASSHRTGGLDYGYTF.

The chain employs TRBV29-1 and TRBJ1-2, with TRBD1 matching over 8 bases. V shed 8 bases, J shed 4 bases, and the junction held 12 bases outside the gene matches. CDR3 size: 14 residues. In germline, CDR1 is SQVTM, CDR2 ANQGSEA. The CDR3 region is CSFTGTGYFYGYTF. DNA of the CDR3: TGCAGCTTTACCGGGACAGGTTACTTCTATGGCTACACCTTC.

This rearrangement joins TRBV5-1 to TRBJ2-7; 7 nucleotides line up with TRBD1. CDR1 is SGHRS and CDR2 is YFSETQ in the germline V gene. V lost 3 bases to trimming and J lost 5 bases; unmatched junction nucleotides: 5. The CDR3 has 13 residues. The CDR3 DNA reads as TGCGCCAGCAGCTCAACAGGGGCCCACGAGCAGTACTTC. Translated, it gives CASSSTGAHEQYF.

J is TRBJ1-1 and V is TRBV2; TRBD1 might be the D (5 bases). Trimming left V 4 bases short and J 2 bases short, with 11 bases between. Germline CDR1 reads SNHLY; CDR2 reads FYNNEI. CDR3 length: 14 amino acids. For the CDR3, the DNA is TGTGCCAGCAGTGTTAGACAGTCAAACACTGAAGCTTTCTTT. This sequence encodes CASSVRQSNTEAFF.

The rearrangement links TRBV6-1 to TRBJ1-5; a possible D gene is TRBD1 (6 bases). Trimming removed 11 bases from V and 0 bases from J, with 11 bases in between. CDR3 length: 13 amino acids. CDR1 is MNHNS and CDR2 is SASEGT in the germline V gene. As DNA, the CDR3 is TGTGCCGAAGGGGGTGGTAGCAATCAGCCCCAGCATTTT. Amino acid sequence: CAEGGGSNQPQHF.

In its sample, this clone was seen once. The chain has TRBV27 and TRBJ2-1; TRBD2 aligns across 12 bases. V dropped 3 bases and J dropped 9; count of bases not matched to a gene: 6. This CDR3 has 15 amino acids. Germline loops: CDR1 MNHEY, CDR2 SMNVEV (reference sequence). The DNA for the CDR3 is TGTGCCAGCAGTTTCCGACTAGCGGGAGCGCCTGAGCAGTTCTTC. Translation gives CASSFRLAGAPEQFF.

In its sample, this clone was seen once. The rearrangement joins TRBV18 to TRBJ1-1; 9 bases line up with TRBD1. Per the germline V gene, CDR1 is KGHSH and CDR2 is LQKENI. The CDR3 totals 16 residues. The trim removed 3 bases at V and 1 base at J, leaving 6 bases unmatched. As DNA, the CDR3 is TGTGCCAGCTCACCTGGGACAGGGAGGGCGAACACTGAAGCTTTCTTT. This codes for CASSPGTGRANTEAFF.

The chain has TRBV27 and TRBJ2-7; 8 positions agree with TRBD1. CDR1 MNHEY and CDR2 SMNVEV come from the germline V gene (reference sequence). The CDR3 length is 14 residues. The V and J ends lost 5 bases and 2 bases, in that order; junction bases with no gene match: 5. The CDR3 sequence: CASSPRQGTYEQYF. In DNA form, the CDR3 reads TGTGCCAGCAGTCCCCGACAGGGGACCTACGAGCAGTACTTC.

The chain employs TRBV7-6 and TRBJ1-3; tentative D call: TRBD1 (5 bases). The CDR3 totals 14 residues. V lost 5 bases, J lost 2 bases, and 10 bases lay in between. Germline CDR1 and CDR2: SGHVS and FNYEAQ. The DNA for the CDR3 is TGTGCCAGCAGCCTGACAGTTACTGGAAACACCATATATTTT. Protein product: CASSLTVTGNTIYF. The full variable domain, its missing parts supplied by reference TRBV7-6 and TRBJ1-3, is GAGVSQSPRYKVTKRGQDVALRCDPISGHVSLYWYRQALGQGPEFLTYFNYEAQQDKSGLPNDRFSAERPEGSISTLTIQRTEQRDSAMYRCASSLTVTGNTIYFGEGSWLTVV.

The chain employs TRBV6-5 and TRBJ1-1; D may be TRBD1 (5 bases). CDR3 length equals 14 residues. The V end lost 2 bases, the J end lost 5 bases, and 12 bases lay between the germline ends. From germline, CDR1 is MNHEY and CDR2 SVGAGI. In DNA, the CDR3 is TGTGCCAGCAGTTACGGGTCAGGGAGGACTGAAGCTTTCTTT. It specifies CASSYGSGRTEAFF.